Listed here is a single T cell receptor beta chain. One end of the junction does not line up with germline, which may come from a read error. TCRdb reprocessed the RT-PCR reads via MiXCR and lists one record per CDR3 protein. Here the sample spans hundreds of thousands of distinct CDR3 sequences, more than 13% being singletons. The clonotype originates from a female donor in good health, serving as a healthy control. Material for sequencing was memory CD4+ T cells from blood.

The CDR3 region has the DNA TGCGCCAGCAGCCAAGATCGGGCCGCCGGGGGAGATGCGCAGTATTTT. It translates to CASSQDRAAGGDAQYF. The rearrangement links TRBV4-3 to TRBJ2-3, with D maybe TRBD2 (6 bases). This CDR3 has 16 amino acids. Germline-derived CDR1 and CDR2 are LGHNA and YSLEER.